This T cell receptor (delta chain) was sequenced in a study of gamma-delta T cells after stem cell transplantation. TCRdb reprocessed the RT-PCR reads through CATT. The sample includes 2,800 or so delta-chain clones, 4% to 6% of them seen just once. In regard to this clone: The protein held in TCRdb is that of a much larger clone and does not match this DNA's translation at residue 8, likely because of a read error; the protein shown is translated from the DNA.

The CDR3 spans 19 residues. With V trimmed by 0 bases and J by 6 bases, 19 bases remained unmatched. Germline CDR1 GEAIGNYY, CDR2 EKD. The clonotype was recovered from a human donor. It is not recorded whose cells these are; they may come from a transplant donor. Sequenced sample: gamma-delta T cells. This chain links TRDV2 with TRDJ1; 9 bases match TRDD3. Written as DNA, the CDR3 is TGTGCCTGTGACACCGGTTCCCCTCACCCGGGGGATACTTCGCATAAACTCATCTTT. The encoded protein is CACDTGSPHPGDTSHKLIF.